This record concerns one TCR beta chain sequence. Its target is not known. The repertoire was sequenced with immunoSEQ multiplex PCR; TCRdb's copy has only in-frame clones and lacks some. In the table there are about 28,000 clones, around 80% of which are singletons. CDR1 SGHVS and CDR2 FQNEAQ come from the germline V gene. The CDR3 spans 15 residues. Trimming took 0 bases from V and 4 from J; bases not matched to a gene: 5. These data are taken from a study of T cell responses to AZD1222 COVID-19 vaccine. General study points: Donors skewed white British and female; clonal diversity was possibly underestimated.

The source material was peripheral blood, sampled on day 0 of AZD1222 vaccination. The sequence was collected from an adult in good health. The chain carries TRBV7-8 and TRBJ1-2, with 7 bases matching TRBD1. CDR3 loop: CASSLAPGTAYGYTF. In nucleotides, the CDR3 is TGTGCCAGCAGCTTAGCGCCCGGGACAGCCTATGGCTACACCTTC.